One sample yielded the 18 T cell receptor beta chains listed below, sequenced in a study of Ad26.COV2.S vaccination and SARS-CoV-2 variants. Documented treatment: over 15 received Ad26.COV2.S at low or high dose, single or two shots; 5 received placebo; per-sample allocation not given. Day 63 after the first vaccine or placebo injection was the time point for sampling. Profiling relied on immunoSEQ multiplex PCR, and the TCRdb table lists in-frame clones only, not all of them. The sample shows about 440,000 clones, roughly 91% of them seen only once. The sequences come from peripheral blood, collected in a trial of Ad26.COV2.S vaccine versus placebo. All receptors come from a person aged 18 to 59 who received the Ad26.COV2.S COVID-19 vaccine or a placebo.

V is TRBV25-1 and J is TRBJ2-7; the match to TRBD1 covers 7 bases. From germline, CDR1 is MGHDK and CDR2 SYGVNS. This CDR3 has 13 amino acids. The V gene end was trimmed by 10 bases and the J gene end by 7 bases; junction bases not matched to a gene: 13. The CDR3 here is CATWPGGVGEQYF. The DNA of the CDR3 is TGTGCCACATGGCCAGGGGGAGTTGGTGAGCAGTACTTC.

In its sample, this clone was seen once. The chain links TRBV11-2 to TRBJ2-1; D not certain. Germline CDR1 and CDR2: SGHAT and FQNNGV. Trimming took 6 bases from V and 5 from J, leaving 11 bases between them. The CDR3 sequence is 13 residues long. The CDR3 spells CASRSRPNNEQFF. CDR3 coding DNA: TGTGCCAGCAGGTCCCGGCCGAACAATGAGCAGTTCTTC.

Written as DNA, the CDR3 is TGCGCCAGCAGCCACGGGGGGAACTCCGGGACAGGGTTTTCTGGAAACACCATATATTTT. Protein sequence: CASSHGGNSGTGFSGNTIYF. V and J are TRBV4-1 and TRBJ1-3; TRBD1 agrees at 9 bases. Germline trimming cut 3 bases from V and 1 base from J; bases unmatched to any gene: 16. The CDR3 runs 20 residues. From germline, CDR1 is MGHRA and CDR2 YSYEKL.

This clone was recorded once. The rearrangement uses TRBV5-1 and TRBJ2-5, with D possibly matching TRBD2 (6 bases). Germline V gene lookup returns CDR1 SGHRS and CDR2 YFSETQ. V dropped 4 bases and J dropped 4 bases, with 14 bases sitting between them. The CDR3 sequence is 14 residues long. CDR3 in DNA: TGCGCCAGCAGCCCGGGGGAAGTCATAGAGACCCAGTACTTC. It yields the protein CASSPGEVIETQYF.

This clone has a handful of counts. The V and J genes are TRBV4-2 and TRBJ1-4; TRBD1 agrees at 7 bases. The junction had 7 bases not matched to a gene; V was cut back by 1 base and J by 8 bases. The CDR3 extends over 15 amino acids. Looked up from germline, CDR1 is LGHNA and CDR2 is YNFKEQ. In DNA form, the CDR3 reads TGTGCCAGCAGCCAAGCAGCGACAGGGAGAGAAAAACTGTTTTTT. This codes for CASSQAATGREKLFF.

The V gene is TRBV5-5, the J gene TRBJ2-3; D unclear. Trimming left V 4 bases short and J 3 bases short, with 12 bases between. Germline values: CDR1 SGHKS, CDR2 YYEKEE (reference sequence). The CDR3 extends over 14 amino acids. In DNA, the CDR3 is TGTGCCAGCAGCATCACTTACTTGACAGATACGCAGTATTTT. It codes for CASSITYLTDTQYF.

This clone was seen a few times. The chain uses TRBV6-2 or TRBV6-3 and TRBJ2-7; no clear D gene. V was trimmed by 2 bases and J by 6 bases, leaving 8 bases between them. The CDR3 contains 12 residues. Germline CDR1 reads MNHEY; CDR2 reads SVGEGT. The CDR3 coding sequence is TGTGCCAGCAGTTACGACCGGTTCGAGCAGTACTTC. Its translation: CASSYDRFEQYF.

The CDR3 DNA reads as TGTGCCAGTAGTATAGGTCGGGAGCGGAATGAGCAGTTCTTC. Amino acid sequence: CASSIGRERNEQFF. The gene calls are TRBV19 and TRBJ2-1, with D perhaps matching TRBD2 (6 bases). Trimming pared 1 base from V and 7 bases from J, leaving 11 bases between. Per germline, CDR1 LNHDA and CDR2 SQIVND (reference sequence). CDR3 length: 14 residues.

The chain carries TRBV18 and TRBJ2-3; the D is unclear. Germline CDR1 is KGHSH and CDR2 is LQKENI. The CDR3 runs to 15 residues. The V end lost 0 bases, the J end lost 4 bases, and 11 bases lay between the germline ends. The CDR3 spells CASSPPNSSPDTQYF. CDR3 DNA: TGTGCCAGCTCACCACCCAATTCCTCCCCAGATACGCAGTATTTT.

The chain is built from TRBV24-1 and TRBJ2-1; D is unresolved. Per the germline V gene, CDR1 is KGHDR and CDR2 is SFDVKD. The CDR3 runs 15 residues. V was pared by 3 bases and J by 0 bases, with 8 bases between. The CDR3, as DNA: TGTGCCACCAGTGATGGACCCGTCTCCTACAATGAGCAGTTCTTC. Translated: CATSDGPVSYNEQFF.

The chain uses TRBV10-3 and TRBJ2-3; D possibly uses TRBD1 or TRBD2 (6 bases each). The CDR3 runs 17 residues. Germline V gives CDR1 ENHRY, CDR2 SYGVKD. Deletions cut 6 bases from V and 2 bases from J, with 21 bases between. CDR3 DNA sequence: TGTGCCATCAGGGGGGGAACAGGGAAAAAACTCACAGATACGCAGTATTTT. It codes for CAIRGGTGKKLTDTQYF.

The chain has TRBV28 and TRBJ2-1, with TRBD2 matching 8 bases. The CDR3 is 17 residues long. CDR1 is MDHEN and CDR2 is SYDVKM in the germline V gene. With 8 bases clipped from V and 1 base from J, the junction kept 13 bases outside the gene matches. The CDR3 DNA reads TGTGCCAGCGGAGAGGACGGGAGGGGTCCTTCCTACAATGAGCAGTTCTTC. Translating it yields CASGEDGRGPSYNEQFF. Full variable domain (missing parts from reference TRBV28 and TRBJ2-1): DVKVTQSSRYLVKRTGEKVFLECVQDMDHENMFWYRQDPGLGLRLIYFSYDVKMKEKGDIPEGYSVSREKKERFSLILESASTNQTSMYLCASGEDGRGPSYNEQFFGPGTRLTVL.

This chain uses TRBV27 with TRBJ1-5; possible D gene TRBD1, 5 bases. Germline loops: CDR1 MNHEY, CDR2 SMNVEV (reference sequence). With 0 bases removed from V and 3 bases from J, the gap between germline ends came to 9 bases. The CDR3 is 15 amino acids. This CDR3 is CASSLSGRFNQPQHF. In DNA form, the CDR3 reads TGTGCCAGCAGTTTATCGGGACGGTTCAATCAGCCCCAGCATTTT.

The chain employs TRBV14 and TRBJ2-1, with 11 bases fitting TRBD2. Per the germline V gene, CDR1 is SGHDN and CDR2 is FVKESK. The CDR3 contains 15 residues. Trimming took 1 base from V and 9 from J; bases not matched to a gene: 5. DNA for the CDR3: TGTGCCAGCAGCCAAGGACTAGCGGGAACTGGTGAGCAGTTCTTC. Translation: CASSQGLAGTGEQFF.

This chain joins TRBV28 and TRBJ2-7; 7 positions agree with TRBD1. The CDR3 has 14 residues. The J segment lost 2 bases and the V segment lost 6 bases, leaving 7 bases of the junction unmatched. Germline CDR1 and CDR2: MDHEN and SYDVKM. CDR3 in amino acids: CASRTGQVPYEQYF. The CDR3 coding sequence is TGTGCCAGCAGGACCGGACAGGTCCCCTACGAGCAGTACTTC.

CDR3 bases: TGTGCCAGTAGTATCGGTTCACTTATCTACGAGCAGTACTTC. Protein: CASSIGSLIYEQYF. The V call is TRBV19, the J call TRBJ2-7; D uncertain. CDR3 length equals 14 residues. Germline loops: CDR1 LNHDA, CDR2 SQIVND (reference sequence). Trimming took off 3 bases at V and 3 bases at J, with 12 bases between the two ends.

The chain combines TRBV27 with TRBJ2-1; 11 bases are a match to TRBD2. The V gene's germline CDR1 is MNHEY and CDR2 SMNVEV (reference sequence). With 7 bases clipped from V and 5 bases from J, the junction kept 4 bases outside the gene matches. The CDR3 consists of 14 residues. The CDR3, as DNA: TGTGCCAGCATAGCGGGAGGGAAAAACAATGAGCAGTTCTTC. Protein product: CASIAGGKNNEQFF.

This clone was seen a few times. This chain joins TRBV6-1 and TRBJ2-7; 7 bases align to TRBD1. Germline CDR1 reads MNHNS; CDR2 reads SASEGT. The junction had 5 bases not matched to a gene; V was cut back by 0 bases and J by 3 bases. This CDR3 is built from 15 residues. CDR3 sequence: CASSEAPGQSYEQYF. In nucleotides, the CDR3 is TGTGCCAGCAGTGAAGCGCCGGGACAGAGCTACGAGCAGTACTTC.